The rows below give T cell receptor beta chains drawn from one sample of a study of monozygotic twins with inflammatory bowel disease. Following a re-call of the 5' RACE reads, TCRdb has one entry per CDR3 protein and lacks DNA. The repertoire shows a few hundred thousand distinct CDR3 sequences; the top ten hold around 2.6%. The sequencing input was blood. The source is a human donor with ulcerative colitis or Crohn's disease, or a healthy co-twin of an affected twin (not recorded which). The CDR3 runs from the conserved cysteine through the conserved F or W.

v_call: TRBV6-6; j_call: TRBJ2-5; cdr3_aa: CASSYLLGSETQYF
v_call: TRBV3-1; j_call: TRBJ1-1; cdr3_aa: CASSQIQGWTEAFF
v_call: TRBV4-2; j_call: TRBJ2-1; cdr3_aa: CASSQDYSSYNEQFF
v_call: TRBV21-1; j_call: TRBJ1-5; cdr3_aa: CASSKSGDVPPQHF
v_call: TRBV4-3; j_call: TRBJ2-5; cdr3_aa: CASSQYLFLRGRGEETQYF
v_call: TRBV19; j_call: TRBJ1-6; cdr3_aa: CASMGQPFYNSPLHF
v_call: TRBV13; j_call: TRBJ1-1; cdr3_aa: CASSLTLTVNEAFF
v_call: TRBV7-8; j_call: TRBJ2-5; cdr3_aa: CASSLGAGGPAQYF
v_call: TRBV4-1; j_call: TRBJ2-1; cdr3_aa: CASSQDRGEYSYNEQFF
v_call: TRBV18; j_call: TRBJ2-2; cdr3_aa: CASSPPPQGTGELFF
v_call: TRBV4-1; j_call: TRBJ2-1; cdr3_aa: CASSQDRIWQDNEQFF
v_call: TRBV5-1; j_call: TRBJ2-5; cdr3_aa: CASSGEETQYF
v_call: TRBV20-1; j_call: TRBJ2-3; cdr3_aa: CSARDGPTDTQYF
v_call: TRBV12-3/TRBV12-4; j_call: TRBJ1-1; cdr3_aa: CASSLERPGTEAFF
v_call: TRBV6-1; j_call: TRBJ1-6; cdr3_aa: CASFTDREAYSPLHF
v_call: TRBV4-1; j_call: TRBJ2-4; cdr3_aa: CASSQVPSGVETKNIQYF
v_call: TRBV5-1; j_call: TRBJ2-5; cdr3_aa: CASSWQGQETQYF
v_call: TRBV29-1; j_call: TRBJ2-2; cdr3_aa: CSSGTDTGELFF
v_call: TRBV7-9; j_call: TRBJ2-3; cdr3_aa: CASSLAGTDTDTQYF
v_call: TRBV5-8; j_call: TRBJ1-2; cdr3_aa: CASSLMRGQSYGYTF